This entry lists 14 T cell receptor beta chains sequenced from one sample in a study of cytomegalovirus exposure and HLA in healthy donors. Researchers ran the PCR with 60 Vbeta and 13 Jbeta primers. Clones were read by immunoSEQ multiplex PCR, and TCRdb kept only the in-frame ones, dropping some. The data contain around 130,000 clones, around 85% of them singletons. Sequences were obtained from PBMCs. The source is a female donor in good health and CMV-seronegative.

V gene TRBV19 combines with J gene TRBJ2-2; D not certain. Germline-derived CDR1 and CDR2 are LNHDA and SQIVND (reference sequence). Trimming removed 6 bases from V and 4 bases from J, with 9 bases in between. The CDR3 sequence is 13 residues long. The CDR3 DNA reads TGTGCCAGTAGCCCACTTCTCACCGGGGAGCTGTTTTTT. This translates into CASSPLLTGELFF.

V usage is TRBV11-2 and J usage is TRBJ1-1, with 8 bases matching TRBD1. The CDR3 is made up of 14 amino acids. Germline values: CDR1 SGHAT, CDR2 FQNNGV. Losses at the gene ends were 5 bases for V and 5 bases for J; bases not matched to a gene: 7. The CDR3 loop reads CASSITGGGTEAFF. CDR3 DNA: TGTGCCAGCAGCATCACAGGGGGAGGGACTGAAGCTTTCTTT.

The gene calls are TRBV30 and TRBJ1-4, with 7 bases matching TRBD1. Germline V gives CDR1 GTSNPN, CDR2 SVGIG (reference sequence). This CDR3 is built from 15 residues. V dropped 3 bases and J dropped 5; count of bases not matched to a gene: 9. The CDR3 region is CAWSTDRAINEKLFF. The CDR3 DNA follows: TGTGCCTGGAGCACCGACAGGGCGATAAATGAAAAACTGTTTTTT.

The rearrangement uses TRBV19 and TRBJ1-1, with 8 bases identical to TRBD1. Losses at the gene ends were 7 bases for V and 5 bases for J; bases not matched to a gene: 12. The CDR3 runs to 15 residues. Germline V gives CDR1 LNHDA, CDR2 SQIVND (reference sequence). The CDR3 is CASMVRGLGETEAFF. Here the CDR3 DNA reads TGTGCCAGTATGGTCAGGGGGCTTGGAGAAACTGAAGCTTTCTTT.

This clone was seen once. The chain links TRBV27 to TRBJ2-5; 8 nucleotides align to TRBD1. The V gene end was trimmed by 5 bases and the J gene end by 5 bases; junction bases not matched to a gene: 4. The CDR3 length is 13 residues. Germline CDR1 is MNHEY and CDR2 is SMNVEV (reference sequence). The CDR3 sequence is CASSQTGVETQYF. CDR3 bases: TGTGCCAGCAGTCAGACAGGGGTCGAGACCCAGTACTTC.

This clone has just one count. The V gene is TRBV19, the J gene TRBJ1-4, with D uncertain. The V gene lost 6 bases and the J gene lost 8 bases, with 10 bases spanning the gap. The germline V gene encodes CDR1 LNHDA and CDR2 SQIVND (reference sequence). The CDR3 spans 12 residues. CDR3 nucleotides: TGTGCCAGTAGGTTGTCGGGGGAAAAACTGTTTTTT. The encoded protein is CASRLSGEKLFF.

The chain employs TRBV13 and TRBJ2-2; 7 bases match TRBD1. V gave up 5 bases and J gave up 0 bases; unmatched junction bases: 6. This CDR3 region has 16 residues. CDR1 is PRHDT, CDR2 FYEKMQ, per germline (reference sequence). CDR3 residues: CASSRTGLTNTGELFF. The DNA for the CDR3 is TGTGCCAGCAGCCGGACAGGCCTAACGAACACCGGGGAGCTGTTTTTT.

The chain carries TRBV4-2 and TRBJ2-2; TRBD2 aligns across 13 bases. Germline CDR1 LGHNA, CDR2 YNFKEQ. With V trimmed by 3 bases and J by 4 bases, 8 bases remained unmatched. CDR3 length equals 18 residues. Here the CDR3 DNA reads TGTGCCAGCAGCCACCGACTAGCGGGAGGTTCGAGCACCGGGGAGCTGTTTTTT. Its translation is CASSHRLAGGSSTGELFF.

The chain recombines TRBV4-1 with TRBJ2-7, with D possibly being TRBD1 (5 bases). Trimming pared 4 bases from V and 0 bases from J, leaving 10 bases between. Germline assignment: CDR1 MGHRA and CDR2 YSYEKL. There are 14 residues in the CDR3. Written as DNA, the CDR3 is TGCGCCAGCAGCCGCGACAGTCCCTCCTACGAGCAGTACTTC. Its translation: CASSRDSPSYEQYF.

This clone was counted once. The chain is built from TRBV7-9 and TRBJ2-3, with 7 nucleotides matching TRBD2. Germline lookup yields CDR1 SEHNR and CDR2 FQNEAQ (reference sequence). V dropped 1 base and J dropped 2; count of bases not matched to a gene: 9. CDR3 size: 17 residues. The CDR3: CASSLVGLAEDTDTQYF. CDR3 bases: TGTGCCAGCAGCTTAGTGGGTCTAGCGGAAGACACAGATACGCAGTATTTT. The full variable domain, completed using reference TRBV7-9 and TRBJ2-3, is DTGVSQNPRHKITKRGQNVTFRCDPISEHNRLYWYRQTLGQGPEFLTYFQNEAQLEKSRLLSDRFSAERPKGSFSTLEIQRTEQGDSAMYLCASSLVGLAEDTDTQYFGPGTRLTVL.

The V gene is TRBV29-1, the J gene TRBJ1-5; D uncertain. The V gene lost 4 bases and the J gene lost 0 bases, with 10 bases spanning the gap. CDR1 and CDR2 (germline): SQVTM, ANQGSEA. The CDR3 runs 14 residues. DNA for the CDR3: TGCAGCGTTGGAGGTGGAACTAGCAATCAGCCCCAGCATTTT. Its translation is CSVGGGTSNQPQHF. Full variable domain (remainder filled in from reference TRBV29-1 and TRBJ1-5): SAVISQKPSRDICQRGTSLTIQCQVDSQVTMMFWYRQQPGQSLTLIATANQGSEATYESGFVIDKFPISRPNLTFSTLTVSNMSPEDSSIYLCSVGGGTSNQPQHFGDGTRLSIL.

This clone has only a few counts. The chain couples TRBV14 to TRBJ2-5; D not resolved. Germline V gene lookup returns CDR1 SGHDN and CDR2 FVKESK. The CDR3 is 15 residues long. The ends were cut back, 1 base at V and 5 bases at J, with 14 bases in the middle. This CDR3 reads CASSQARIAGETQYF. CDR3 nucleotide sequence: TGTGCCAGCAGCCAAGCTCGGATCGCCGGGGAGACCCAGTACTTC.

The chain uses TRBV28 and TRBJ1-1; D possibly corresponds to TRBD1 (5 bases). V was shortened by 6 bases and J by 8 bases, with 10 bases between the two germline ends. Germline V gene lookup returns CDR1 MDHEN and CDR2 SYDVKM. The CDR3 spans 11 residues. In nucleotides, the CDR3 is TGTGCCAGCAGGGGGAACAGGGAAGCTTTCTTT. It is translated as CASRGNREAFF.

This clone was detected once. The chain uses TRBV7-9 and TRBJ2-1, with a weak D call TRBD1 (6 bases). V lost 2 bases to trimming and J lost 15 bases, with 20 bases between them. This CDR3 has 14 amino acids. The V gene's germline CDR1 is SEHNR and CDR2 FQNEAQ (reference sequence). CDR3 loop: CASSLSAGFTGWFF. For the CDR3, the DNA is TGTGCCAGCAGCTTATCGGCCGGATTTACAGGGTGGTTCTTC.